This T cell receptor (beta chain) was recorded in a study of cytomegalovirus exposure and HLA in healthy donors. Overall study results and limits: An analysis done earlier found most TCR beta V segments productive about 87% or about 30% of the time. Most subjects' HLA-A and HLA-B alleles were reportedly predicted from TCR beta sequences. When presence/absence was analysed, sequencing depth was taken to be roughly uniform across donors.

The CDR3 length is 13 residues. CDR1 is SGHDT and CDR2 is YYEEEE in the germline V gene. V lost 4 bases, J lost 2 bases, and 8 bases lay in between. The PCR was carried out with 60 Vbeta primers and 13 Jbeta primers. This table comes from immunoSEQ multiplex PCR, and its TCRdb copy is limited to in-frame clones, with some not included. This sample carries approximately 180,000 clones, 75% to 80% of them seen once, and the ten largest clones take 6.3%. Remarks on this clone: Its antigen is still unknown.

The chain is built from TRBV5-6 and TRBJ2-3; D is unclear. Source material: PBMCs. The source of this sequence is a man between 40 and 49 years old in good health and CMV-seropositive. This CDR3 reads CASSPWATDTQYF. The CDR3 DNA is TGTGCCAGCAGCCCCTGGGCCACAGATACGCAGTATTTT.